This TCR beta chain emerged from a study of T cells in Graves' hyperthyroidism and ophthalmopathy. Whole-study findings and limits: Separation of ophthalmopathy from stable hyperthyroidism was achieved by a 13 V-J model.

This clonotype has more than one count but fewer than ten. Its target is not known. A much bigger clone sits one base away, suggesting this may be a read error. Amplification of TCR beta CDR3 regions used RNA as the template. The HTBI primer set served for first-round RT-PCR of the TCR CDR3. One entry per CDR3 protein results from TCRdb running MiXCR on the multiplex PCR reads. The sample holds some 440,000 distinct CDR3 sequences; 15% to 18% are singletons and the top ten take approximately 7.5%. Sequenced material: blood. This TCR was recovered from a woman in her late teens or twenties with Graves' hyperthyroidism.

CDR3 bases: TGTGCCAGCTCCGTCGGGCAAGCAGCTAACTATGGCTACACCTTC. Amino acid sequence: CASSVGQAANYGYTF. V and J are TRBV12-3 or TRBV12-4 and TRBJ1-2, with no clear D. Deletions cut 8 bases from V and 0 bases from J, with 16 bases between. This CDR3 has 15 amino acids.